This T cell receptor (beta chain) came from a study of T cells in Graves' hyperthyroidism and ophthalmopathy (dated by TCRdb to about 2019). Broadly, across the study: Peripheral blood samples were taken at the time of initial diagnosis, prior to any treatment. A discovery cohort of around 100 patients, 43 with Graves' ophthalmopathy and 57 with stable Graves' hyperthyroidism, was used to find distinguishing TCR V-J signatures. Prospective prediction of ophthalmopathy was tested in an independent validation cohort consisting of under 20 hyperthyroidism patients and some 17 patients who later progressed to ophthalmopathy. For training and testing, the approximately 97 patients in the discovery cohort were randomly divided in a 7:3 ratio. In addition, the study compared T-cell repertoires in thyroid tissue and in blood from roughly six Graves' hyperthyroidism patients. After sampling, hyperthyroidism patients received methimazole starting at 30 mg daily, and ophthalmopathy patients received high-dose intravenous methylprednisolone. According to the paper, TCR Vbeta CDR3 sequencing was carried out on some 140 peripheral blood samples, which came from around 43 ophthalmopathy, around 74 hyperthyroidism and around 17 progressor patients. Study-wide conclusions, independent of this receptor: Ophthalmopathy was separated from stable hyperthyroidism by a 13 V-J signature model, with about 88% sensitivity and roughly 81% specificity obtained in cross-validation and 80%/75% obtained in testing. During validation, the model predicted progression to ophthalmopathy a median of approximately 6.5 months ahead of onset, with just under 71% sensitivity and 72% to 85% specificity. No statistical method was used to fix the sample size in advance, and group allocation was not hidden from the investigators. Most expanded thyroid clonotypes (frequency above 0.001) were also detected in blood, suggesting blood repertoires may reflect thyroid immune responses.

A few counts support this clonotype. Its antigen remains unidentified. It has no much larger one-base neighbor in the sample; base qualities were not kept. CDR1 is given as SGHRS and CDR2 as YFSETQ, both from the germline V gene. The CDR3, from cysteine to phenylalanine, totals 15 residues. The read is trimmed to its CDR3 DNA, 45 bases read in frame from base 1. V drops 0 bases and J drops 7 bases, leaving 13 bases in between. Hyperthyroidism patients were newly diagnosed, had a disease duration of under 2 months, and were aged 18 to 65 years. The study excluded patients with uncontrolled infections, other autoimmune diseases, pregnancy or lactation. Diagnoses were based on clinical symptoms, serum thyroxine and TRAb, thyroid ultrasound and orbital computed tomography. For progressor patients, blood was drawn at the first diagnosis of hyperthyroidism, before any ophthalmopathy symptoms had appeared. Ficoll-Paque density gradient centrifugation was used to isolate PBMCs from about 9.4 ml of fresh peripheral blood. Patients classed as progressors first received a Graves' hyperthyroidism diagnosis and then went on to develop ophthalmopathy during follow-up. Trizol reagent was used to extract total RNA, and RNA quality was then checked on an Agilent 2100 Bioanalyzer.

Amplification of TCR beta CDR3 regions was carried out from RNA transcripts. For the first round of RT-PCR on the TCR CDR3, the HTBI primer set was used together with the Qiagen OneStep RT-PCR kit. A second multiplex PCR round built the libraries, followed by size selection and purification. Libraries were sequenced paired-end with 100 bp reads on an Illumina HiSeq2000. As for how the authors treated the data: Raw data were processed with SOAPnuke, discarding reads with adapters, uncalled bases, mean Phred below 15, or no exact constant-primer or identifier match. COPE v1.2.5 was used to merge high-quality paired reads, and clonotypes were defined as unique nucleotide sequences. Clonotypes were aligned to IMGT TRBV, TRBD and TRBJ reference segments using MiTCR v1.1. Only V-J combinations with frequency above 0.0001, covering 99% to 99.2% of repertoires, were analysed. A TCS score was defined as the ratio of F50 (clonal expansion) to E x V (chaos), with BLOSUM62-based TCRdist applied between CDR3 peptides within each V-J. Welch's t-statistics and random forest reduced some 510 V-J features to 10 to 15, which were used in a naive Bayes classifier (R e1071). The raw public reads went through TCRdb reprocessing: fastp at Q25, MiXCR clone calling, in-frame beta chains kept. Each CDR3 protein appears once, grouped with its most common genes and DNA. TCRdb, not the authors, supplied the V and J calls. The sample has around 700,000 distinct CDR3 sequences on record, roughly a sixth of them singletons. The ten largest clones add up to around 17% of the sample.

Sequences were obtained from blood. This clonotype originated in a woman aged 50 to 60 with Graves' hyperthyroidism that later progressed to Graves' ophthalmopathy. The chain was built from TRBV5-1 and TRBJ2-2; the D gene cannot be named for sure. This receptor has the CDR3 CASSLALGASGELFF. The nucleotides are TGCGCCAGCAGCTTGGCTCTGGGTGCTAGCGGGGAGCTGTTTTTT.